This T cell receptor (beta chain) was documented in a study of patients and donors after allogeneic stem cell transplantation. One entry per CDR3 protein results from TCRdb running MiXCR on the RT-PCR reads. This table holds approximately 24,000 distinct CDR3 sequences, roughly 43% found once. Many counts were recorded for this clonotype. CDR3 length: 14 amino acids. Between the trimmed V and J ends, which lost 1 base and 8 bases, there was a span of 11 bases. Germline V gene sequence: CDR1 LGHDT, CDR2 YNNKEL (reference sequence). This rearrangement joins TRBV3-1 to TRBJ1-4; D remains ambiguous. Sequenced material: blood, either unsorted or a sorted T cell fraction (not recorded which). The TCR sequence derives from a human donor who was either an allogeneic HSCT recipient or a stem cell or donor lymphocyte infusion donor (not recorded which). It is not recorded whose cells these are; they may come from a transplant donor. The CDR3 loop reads CASSQGLRGEKLFF. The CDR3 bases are TGTGCCAGCAGCCAAGGTCTACGAGGGGAAAAACTGTTTTTT.